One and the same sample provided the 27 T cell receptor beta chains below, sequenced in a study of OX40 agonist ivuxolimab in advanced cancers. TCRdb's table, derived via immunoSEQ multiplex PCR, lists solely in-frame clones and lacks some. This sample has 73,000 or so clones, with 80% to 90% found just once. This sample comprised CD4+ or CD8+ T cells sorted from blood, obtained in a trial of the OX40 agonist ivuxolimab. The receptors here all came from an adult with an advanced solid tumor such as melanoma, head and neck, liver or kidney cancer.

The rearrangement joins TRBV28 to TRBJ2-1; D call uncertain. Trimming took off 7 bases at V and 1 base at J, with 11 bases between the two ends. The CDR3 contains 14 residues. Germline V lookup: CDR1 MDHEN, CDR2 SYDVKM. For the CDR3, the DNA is TGTGCCAGCACCTCGGTTGGGTCCTACAATGAGCAGTTCTTC. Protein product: CASTSVGSYNEQFF.

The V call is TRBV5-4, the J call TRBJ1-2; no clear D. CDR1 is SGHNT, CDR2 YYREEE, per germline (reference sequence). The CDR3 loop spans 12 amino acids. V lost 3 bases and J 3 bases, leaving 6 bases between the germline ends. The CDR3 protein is CASSSQDYGYTF. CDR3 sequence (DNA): TGTGCCAGCAGCTCTCAGGACTATGGCTACACCTTC.

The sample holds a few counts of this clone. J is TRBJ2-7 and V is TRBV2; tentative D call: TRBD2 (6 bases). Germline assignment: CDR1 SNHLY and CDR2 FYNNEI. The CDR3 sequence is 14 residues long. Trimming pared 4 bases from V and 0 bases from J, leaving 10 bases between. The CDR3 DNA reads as TGTGCCAGCAGTGTGGGGAGGAGCTCCTACGAGCAGTACTTC. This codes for CASSVGRSSYEQYF.

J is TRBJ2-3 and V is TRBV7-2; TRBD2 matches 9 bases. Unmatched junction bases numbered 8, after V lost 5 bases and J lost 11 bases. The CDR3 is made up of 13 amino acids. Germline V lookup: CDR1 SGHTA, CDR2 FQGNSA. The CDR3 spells CASSPRLAELQYF. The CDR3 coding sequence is TGTGCCAGCAGCCCAAGACTAGCGGAGCTGCAGTATTTT.

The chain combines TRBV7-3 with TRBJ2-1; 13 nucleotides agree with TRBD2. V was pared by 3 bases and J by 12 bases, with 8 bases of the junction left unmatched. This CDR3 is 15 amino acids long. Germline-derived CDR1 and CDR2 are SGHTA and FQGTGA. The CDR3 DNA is TGTGCCAGCAGCTTCGGGACTAGCGGGGCCAGATGGCAGTTCTTC. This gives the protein CASSFGTSGARWQFF. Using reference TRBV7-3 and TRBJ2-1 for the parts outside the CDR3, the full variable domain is GAGVSQTPSNKVTEKGKYVELRCDPISGHTALYWYRQSLGQGPEFLIYFQGTGAADDSGLPNDRFFAVRPEGSVSTLKIQRTERGDSAVYLCASSFGTSGARWQFFGPGTRLTVL.

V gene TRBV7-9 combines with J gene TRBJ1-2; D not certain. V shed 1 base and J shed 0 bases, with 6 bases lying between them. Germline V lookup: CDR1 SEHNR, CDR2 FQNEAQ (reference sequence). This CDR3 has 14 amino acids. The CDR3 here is CASSLEVPNYGYTF. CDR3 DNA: TGTGCCAGCAGCTTAGAAGTCCCTAACTATGGCTACACCTTC.

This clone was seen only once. CDR3 bases: TGTGCCAGCAGCTCGGGAAGGGATGTAGCCAAAAACATTCAGTACTTC. Its translation is CASSSGRDVAKNIQYF. The chain links TRBV7-2 to TRBJ2-4, with D possibly being TRBD2 (5 bases). Trimming shortened V by 4 bases and J by 0 bases, and 13 bases separated the two germline ends. The CDR3 runs to 16 residues. The germline CDR1 and CDR2 sequences are SGHTA and FQGNSA.

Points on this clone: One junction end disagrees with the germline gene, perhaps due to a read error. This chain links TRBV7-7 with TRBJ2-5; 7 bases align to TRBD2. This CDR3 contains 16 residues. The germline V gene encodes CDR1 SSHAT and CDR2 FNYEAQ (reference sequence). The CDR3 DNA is TGTGCTAGCAGCTACGGGGGGAACGGGGGTAGGGAGACCCAGTACTTC. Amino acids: CASSYGGNGGRETQYF. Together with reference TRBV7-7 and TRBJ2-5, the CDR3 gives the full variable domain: GAGVSQSPRYKVTKRGQDVTLRCDPISSHATLYWYQQALGQGPEFLTYFNYEAQPDKSGLPSDRFSAERPEGSISTLTIQRTEQRDSAMYRCASSYGGNGGRETQYFGPGTRLLVL.

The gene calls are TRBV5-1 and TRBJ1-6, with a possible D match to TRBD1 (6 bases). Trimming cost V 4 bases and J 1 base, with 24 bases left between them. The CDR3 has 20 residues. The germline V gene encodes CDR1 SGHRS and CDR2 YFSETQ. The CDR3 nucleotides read TGCGCCAGCAGCCCCAGAGTGTGGGGGCAGGGAGCGTCCTATAATTCACCCCTCCACTTT. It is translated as CASSPRVWGQGASYNSPLHF.

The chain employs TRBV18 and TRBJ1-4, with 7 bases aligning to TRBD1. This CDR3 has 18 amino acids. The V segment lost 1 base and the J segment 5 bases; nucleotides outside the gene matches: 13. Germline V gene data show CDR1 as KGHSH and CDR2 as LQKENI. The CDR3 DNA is TGTGCCAGCTCACCACAGAGGATGGACAGGTCAGAAAATGAAAAACTGTTTTTT. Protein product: CASSPQRMDRSENEKLFF.

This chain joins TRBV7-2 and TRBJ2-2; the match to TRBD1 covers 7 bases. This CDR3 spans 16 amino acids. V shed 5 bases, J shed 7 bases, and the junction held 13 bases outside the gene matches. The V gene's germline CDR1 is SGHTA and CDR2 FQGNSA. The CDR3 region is CASSQVVQGQGGELFF. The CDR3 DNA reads TGTGCCAGCAGCCAGGTGGTACAGGGGCAAGGCGGGGAGCTGTTTTTT. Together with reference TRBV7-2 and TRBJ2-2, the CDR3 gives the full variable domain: GAGVSQSPSNKVTEKGKDVELRCDPISGHTALYWYRQSLGQGLEFLIYFQGNSAPDKSGLPSDRFSAERTGGSVSTLTIQRTQQEDSAVYLCASSQVVQGQGGELFFGEGSRLTVL.

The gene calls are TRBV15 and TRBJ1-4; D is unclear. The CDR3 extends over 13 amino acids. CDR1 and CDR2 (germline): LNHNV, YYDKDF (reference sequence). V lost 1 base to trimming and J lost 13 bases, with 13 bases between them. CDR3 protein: CATSRGFSEVLFF. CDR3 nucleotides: TGTGCCACCAGCAGAGGGTTTTCCGAAGTACTGTTTTTT.

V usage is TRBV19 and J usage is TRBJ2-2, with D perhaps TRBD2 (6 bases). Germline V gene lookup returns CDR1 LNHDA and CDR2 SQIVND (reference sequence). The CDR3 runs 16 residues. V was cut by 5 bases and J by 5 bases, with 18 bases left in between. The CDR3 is CASSWAGGGQTGELFF. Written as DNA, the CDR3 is TGTGCCAGTAGTTGGGCTGGGGGAGGTCAGACCGGGGAGCTGTTTTTT.

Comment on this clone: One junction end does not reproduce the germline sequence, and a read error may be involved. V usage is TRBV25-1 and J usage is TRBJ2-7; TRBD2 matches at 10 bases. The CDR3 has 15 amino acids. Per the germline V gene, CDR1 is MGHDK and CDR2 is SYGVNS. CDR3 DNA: TGTGCCGGCAGCGAGAGGCCTAGCGGGAGTTACGAGCAGTACTTC. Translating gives CAGSERPSGSYEQYF.

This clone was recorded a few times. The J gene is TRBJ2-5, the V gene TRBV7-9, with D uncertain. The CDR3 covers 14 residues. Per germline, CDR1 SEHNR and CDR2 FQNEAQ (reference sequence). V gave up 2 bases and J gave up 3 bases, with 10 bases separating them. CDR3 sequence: CASSLTGSEETQYF. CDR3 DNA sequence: TGTGCCAGCAGCTTAACGGGCAGCGAAGAGACCCAGTACTTC. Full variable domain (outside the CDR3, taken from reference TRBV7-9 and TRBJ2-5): DTGVSQNPRHKITKRGQNVTFRCDPISEHNRLYWYRQTLGQGPEFLTYFQNEAQLEKSRLLSDRFSAERPKGSFSTLEIQRTEQGDSAMYLCASSLTGSEETQYFGPGTRLLVL.

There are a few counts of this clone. The CDR3 DNA reads TGTGCCTGGAGTGTTTTGGGTCTAAACACCGGGGAGCTGTTTTTT. Protein product: CAWSVLGLNTGELFF. This sequence joins TRBV30 and TRBJ2-2, with unresolved D. The CDR3 is 15 amino acids. V lost 0 bases and J 2 bases, leaving 10 bases between the germline ends. Germline values: CDR1 GTSNPN, CDR2 SVGIG (reference sequence).

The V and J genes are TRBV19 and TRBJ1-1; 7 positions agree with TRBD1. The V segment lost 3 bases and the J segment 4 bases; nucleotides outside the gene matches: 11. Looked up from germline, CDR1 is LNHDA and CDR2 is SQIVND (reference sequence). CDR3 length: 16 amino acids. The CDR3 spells CASSILPGQLGTEAFF. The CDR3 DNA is TGTGCCAGTAGTATCCTCCCGGGACAGTTGGGCACTGAAGCTTTCTTT. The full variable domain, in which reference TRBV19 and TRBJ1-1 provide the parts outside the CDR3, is DGGITQSPKYLFRKEGQNVTLSCEQNLNHDAMYWYRQDPGQGLRLIYYSQIVNDFQKGDIAEGYSVSREKKESFPLTVTSAQKNPTAFYLCASSILPGQLGTEAFFGQGTRLTVV.

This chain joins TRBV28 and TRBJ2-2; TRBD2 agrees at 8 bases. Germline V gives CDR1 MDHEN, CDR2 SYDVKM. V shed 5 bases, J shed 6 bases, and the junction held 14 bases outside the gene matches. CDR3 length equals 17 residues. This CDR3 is CASSGWRRTSRPGELFF. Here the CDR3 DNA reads TGTGCCAGCAGTGGGTGGAGGAGGACTAGCCGGCCCGGGGAGCTGTTTTTT.

The CDR3 here is CASSPDLGEKLFF. DNA for the CDR3: TGTGCCAGCAGCCCAGACCTTGGTGAAAAACTGTTTTTT. V is TRBV7-2 and J is TRBJ1-4; D is uncertain. V shed 5 bases and J shed 7 bases, with 11 bases lying between them. Germline-derived CDR1 and CDR2 are SGHTA and FQGNSA. This CDR3 region has 13 residues. Full variable domain (rest looked up from reference TRBV7-2 and TRBJ1-4): GAGVSQSPSNKVTEKGKDVELRCDPISGHTALYWYRQSLGQGLEFLIYFQGNSAPDKSGLPSDRFSAERTGGSVSTLTIQRTQQEDSAVYLCASSPDLGEKLFFGSGTQLSVL.

CDR3 coding DNA: TGTGCCAGCAGTCCCGGTAATTCACCCCTCCACTTT. Amino acids: CASSPGNSPLHF. The rearrangement uses TRBV2 and TRBJ1-6; D uncertain. CDR1 and CDR2 from the germline V gene are SNHLY and FYNNEI. This CDR3 is 12 amino acids long. The ends were cut back, 5 bases at V and 6 bases at J, with 5 bases in the middle.

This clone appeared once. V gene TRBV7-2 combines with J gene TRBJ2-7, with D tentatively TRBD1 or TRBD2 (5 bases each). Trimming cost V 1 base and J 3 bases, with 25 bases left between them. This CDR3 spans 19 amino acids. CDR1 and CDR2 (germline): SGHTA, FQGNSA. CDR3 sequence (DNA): TGTGCCAGCAGCTTAGTTCCCATTTTACGGTGGGACGGAGGCTACGAGCAGTACTTC. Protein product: CASSLVPILRWDGGYEQYF.

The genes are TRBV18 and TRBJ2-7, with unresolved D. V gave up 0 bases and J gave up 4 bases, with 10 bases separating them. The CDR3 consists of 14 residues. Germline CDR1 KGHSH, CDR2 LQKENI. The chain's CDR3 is CASSPPSQEYEQYF. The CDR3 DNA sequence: TGTGCCAGCTCACCACCCAGTCAGGAATACGAGCAGTACTTC. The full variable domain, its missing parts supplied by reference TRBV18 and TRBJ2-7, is NAGVMQNPRHLVRRRGQEARLRCSPMKGHSHVYWYRQLPEEGLKFMVYLQKENIIDESGMPKERFSAEFPKEGPSILRIQQVVRGDSAAYFCASSPPSQEYEQYFGPGTRLTVT.

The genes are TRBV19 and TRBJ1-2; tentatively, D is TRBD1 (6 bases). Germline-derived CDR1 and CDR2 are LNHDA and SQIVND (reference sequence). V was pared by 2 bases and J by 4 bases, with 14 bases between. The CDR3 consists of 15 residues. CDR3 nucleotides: TGTGCCAGTAGTATATTGGACAGTAGGGGCTATGGCTACACCTTC. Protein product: CASSILDSRGYGYTF. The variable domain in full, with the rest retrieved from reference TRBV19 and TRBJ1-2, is DGGITQSPKYLFRKEGQNVTLSCEQNLNHDAMYWYRQDPGQGLRLIYYSQIVNDFQKGDIAEGYSVSREKKESFPLTVTSAQKNPTAFYLCASSILDSRGYGYTFGSGTRLTVV.

The DNA of the CDR3 is TGTGCCAGTAGATTGCAGGCGGACACCGGGGAGCTGTTTTTT. Its translation: CASRLQADTGELFF. The chain employs TRBV19 and TRBJ2-2, with D unresolved. Per the germline V gene, CDR1 is LNHDA and CDR2 is SQIVND (reference sequence). V was shortened by 6 bases and J by 3 bases, with 11 bases between the two germline ends. There are 14 residues in the CDR3.

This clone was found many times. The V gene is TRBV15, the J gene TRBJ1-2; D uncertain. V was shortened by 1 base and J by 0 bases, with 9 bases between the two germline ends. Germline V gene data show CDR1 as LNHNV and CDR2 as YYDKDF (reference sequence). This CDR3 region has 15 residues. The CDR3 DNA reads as TGTGCCACCAGCAGAGGTGGACCGGCTAACTATGGCTACACCTTC. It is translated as CATSRGGPANYGYTF.

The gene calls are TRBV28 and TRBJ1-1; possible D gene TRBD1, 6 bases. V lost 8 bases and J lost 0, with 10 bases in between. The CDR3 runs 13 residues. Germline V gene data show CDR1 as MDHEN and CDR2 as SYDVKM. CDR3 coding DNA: TGTGCCAGCTCCGGGGGCGTGAACACTGAAGCTTTCTTT. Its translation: CASSGGVNTEAFF. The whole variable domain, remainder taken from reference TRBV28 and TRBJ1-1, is DVKVTQSSRYLVKRTGEKVFLECVQDMDHENMFWYRQDPGLGLRLIYFSYDVKMKEKGDIPEGYSVSREKKERFSLILESASTNQTSMYLCASSGGVNTEAFFGQGTRLTVV.

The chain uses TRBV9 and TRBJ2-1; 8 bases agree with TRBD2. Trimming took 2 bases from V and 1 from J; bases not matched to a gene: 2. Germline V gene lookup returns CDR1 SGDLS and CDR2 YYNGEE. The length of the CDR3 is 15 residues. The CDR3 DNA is TGTGCCAGCAGCGTCGGGAGGGAATCCTACAATGAGCAGTTCTTC. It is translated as CASSVGRESYNEQFF.